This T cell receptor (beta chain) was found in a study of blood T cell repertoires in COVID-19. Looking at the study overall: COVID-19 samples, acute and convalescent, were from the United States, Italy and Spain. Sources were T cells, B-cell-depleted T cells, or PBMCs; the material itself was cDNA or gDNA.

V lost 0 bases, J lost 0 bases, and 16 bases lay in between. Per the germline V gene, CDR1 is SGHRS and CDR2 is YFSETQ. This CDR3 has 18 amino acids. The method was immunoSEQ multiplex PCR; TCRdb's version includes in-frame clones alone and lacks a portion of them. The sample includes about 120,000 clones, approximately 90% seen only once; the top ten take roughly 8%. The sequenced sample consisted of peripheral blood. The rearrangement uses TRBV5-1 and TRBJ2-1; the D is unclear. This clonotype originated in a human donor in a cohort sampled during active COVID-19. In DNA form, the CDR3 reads TGCGCCAGCAGCTTGGTGGCCGGTGCGGAAAGCTCCTACAATGAGCAGTTCTTC. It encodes CASSLVAGAESSYNEQFF.